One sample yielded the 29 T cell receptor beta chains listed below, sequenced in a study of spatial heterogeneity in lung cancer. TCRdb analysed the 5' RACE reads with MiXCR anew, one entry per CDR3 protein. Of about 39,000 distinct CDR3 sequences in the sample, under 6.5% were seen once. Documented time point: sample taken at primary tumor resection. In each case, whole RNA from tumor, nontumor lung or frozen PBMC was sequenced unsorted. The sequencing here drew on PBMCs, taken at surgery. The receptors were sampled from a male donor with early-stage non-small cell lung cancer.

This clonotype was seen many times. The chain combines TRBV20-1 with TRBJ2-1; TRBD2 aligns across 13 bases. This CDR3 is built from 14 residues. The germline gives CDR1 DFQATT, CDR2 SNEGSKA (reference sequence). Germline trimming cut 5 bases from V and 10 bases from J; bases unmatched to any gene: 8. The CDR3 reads CSAFTSGGGREQFF. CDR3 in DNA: TGCAGTGCTTTCACTAGCGGGGGGGGCCGAGAGCAGTTCTTC.

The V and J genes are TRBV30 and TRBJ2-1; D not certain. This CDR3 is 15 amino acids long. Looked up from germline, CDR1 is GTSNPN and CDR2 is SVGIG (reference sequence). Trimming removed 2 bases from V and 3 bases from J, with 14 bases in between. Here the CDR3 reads CAWSRPRQVYNEQFF. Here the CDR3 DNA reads TGTGCCTGGAGTAGGCCAAGGCAGGTCTACAATGAGCAGTTCTTC.

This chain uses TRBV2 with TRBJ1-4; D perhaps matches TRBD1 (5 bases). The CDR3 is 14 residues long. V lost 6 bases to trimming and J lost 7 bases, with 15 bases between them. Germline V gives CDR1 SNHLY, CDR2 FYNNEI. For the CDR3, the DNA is TGTGCCAGCAGCCTGGGGGGGAAAAGTGAAAAACTGTTTTTT. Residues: CASSLGGKSEKLFF.

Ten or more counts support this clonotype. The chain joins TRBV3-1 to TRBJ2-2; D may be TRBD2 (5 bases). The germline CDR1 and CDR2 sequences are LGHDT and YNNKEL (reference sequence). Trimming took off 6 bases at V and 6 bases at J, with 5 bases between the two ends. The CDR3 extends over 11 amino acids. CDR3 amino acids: CASRRAGELFF. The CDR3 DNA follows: TGTGCCAGCAGGCGGGCCGGGGAGCTGTTTTTT.

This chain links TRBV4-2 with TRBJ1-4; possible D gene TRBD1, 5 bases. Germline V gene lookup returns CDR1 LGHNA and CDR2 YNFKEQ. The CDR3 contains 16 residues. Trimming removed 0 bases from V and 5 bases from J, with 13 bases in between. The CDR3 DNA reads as TGTGCCAGCAGCCAAGAACCAGGGAAAGGAAATGAAAAACTGTTTTTT. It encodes CASSQEPGKGNEKLFF.

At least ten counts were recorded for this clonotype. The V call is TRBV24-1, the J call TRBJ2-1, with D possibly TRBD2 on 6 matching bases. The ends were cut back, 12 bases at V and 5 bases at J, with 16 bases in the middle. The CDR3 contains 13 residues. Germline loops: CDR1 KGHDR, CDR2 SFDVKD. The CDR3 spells CAVSGTSHNEQFF. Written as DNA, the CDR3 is TGTGCCGTCTCCGGGACTTCGCACAATGAGCAGTTCTTC.

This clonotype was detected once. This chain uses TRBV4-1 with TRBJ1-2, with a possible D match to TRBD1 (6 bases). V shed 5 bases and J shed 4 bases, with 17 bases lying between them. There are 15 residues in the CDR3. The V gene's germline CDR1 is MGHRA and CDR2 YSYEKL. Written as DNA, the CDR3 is TGCGCCAGCAGCGATAAGACAGGTCCTCTCTATGGCTACACCTTC. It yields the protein CASSDKTGPLYGYTF.

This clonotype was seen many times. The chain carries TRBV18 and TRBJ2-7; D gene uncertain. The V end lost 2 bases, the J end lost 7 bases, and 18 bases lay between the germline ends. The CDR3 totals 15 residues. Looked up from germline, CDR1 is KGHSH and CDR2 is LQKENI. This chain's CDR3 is CASSPSAGSYGEQYF. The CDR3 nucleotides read TGTGCCAGCTCACCATCGGCCGGGTCGTACGGGGAGCAGTACTTC. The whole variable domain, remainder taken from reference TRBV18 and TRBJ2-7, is NAGVMQNPRHLVRRRGQEARLRCSPMKGHSHVYWYRQLPEEGLKFMVYLQKENIIDESGMPKERFSAEFPKEGPSILRIQQVVRGDSAAYFCASSPSAGSYGEQYFGPGTRLTVT.

The CDR3 reads CASSGEWGHNYGYTF. The CDR3 nucleotides are TGCGCCAGCAGCGGGGAATGGGGGCACAACTATGGCTACACCTTC. The J gene is TRBJ1-2, the V gene TRBV5-1; a possible D gene is TRBD1 (6 bases). The CDR3 is 15 amino acids. Per the germline V gene, CDR1 is SGHRS and CDR2 is YFSETQ. V was clipped by 4 bases and J by 2 bases, with 15 bases between them.

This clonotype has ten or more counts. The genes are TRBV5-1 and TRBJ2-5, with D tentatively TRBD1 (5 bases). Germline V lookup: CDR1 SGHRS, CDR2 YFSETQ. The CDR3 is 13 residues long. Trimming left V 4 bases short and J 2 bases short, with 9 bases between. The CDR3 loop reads CASSVDTQETQYF. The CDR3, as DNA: TGCGCCAGCAGCGTGGACACGCAAGAGACCCAGTACTTC.

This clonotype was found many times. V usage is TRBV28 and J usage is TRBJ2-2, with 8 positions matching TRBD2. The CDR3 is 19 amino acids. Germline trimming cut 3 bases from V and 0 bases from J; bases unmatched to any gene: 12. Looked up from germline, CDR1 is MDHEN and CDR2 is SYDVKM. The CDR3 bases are TGTGCCAGCAGTTTCGGGGGGGCCTCAGTAAGATCGAACACCGGGGAGCTGTTTTTT. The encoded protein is CASSFGGASVRSNTGELFF.

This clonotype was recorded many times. The CDR3 DNA reads as TGTGCCAGCCAGACCTCCTACGAGCAGTACTTC. It specifies CASQTSYEQYF. The chain carries TRBV28 and TRBJ2-7; the D is unclear. The germline gives CDR1 MDHEN, CDR2 SYDVKM. This CDR3 has 11 amino acids. V lost 8 bases, J lost 0 bases, and 5 bases lay in between.

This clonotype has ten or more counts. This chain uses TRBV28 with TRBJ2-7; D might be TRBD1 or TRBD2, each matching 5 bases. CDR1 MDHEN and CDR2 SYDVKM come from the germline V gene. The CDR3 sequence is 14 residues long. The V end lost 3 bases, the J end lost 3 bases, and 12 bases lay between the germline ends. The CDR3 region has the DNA TGTGCCAGCAGTTTTGGGACGGGGCGCTACGAGCAGTACTTC. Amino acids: CASSFGTGRYEQYF.

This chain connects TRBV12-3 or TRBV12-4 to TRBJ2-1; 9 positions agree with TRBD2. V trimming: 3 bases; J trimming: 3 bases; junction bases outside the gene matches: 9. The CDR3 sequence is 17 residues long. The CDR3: CASSLGWGGGDYNEQFF. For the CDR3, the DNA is TGTGCCAGCAGTTTGGGGTGGGGCGGGGGGGACTACAATGAGCAGTTCTTC.

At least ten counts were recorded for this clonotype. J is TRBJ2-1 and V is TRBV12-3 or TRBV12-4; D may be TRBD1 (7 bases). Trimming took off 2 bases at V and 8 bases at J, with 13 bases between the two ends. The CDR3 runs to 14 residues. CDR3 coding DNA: TGTGCCAGCAGTTTAAGGACAGGCGGGGATGAGCAGTTCTTC. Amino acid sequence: CASSLRTGGDEQFF.

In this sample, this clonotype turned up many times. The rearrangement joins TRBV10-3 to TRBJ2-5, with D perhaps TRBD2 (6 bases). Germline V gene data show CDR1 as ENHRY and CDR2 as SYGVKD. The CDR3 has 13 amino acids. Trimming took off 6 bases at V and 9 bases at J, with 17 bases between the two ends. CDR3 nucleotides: TGTGCCATCAGCCTCGGGGAAGGAGGGGCCCAGTACTTC. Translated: CAISLGEGGAQYF.

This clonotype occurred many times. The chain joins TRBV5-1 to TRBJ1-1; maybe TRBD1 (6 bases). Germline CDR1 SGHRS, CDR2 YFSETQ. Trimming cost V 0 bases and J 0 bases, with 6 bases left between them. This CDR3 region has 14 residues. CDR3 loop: CASSLGQVNTEAFF. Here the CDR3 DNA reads TGCGCCAGCAGCTTGGGACAGGTGAACACTGAAGCTTTCTTT.

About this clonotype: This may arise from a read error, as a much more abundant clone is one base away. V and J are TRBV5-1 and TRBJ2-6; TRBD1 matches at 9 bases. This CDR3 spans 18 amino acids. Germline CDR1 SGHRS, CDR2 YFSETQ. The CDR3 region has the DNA TGCGCCAGCAGCCTATTCCGGGACAGGGTTTCTGGGCCCAACGTCCTGACTTTC. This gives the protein CASSLFRDRVSGPNVLTF.

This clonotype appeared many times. CDR3 in DNA: TGTGCCAGTTCCCAGGGACTCCAAGGCTATGGCTACACCTTC. Translation gives CASSQGLQGYGYTF. This rearrangement joins TRBV19 to TRBJ1-2, with a tentative D call TRBD1 (5 bases). Trimming cost V 8 bases and J 4 bases, with 17 bases left between them. This CDR3 contains 14 residues. Germline CDR1 reads LNHDA; CDR2 reads SQIVND (reference sequence).

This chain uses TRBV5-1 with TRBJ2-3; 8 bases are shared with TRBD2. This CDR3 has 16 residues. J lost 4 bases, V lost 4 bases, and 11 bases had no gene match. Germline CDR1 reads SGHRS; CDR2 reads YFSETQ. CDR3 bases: TGCGCCAGCAGCGAGGGAGGTTTCGGGGGGGCAGATACGCAGTATTTT. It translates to CASSEGGFGGADTQYF.

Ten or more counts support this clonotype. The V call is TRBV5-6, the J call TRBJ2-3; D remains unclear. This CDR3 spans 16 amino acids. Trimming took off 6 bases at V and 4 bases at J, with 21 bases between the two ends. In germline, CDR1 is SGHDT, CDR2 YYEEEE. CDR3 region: CASTQGPDKAPDTQYF. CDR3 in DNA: TGTGCCAGCACCCAAGGTCCAGATAAAGCTCCAGATACGCAGTATTTT.

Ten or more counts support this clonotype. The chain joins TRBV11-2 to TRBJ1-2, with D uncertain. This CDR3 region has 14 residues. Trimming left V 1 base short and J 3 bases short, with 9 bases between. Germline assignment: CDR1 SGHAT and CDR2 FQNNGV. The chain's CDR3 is CASSLGAAYYGYTF. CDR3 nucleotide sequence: TGTGCCAGCAGCTTAGGGGCAGCCTACTATGGCTACACCTTC. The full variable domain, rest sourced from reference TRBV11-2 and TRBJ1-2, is EAGVAQSPRYKIIEKRQSVAFWCNPISGHATLYWYQQILGQGPKLLIQFQNNGVVDDSQLPKDRFSAERLKGVDSTLKIQPAKLEDSAVYLCASSLGAAYYGYTFGSGTRLTVV.

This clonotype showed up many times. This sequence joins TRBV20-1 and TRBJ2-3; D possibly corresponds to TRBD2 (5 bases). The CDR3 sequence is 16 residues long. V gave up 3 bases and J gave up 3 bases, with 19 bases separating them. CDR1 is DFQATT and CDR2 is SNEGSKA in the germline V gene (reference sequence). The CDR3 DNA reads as TGCAGTGCTAGGAGGCGGGCGGCACTGGGGACAGATACGCAGTATTTT. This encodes CSARRRAALGTDTQYF.

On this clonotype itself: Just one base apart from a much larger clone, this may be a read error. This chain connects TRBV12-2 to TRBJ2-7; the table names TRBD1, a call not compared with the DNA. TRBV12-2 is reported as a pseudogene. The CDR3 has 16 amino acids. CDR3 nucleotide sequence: TGTGGAAGTCGCTTAGCTAGGACAGGGCCTTCCTACGAGCAGTACTTC. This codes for CGSRLARTGPSYEQYF.

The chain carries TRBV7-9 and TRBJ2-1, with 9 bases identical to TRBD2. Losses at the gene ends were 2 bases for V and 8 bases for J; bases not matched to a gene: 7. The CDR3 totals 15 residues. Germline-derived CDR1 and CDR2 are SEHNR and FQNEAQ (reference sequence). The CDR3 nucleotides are TGTGCCAGCAGCTTACTGGGACTAGCATTCGATGAGCAGTTCTTC. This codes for CASSLLGLAFDEQFF.

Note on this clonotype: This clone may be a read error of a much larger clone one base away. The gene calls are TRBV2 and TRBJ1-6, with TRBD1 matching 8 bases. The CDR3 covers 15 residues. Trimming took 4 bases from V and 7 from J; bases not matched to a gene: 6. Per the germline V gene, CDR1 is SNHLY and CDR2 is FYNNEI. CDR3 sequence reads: CASSAPGQENSPLHF. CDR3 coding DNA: TGTGCCAGCAGTGCCCCGGGACAGGAGAATTCACCCCTCCACTTT.

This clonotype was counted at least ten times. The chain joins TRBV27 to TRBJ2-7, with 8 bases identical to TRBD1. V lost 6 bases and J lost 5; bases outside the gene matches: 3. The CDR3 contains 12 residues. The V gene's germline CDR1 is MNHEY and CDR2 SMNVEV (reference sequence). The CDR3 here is CASRDRVDEQYF. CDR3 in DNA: TGTGCCAGCAGGGACAGGGTGGACGAGCAGTACTTC.

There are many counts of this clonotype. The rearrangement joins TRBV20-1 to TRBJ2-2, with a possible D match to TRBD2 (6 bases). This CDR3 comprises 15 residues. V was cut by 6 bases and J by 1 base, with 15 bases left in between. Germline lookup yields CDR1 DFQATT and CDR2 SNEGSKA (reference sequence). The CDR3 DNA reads TGCAGTGCCAGGCTGGCGGGGAGGAACACCGGGGAGCTGTTTTTT. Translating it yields CSARLAGRNTGELFF.

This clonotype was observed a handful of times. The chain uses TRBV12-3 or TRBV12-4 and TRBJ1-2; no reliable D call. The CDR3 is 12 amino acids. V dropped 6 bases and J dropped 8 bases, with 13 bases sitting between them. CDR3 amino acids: CASSRELGGYTF. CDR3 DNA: TGTGCCAGCAGCCGAGAATTGGGAGGCTACACCTTC.